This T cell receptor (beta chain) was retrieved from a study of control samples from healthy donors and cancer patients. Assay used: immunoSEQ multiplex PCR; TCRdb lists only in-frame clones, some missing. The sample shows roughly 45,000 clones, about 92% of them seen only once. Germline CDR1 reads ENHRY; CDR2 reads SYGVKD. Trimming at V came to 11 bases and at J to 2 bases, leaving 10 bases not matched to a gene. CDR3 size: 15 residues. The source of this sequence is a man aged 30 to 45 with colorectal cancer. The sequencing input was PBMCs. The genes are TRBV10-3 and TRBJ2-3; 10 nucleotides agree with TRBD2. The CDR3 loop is CASNSGLAATDTQYF. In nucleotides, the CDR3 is TGTGCCTCCAACTCTGGACTAGCGGCCACAGATACGCAGTATTTT.